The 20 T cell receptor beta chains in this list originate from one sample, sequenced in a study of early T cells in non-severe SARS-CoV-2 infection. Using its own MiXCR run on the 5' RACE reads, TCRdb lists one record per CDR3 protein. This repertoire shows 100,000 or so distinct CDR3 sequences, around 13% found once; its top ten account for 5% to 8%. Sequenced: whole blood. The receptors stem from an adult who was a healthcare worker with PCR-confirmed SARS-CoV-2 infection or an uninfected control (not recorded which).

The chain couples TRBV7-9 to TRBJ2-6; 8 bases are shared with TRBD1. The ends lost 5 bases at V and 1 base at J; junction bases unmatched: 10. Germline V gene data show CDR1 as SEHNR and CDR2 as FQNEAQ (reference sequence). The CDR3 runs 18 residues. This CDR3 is CASSLPLQGGSGANVLTF. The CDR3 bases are TGTGCCAGCAGCCTCCCGTTACAGGGGGGATCTGGGGCCAACGTCCTGACTTTC. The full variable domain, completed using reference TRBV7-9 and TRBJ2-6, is DTGVSQNPRHKITKRGQNVTFRCDPISEHNRLYWYRQTLGQGPEFLTYFQNEAQLEKSRLLSDRFSAERPKGSFSTLEIQRTEQGDSAMYLCASSLPLQGGSGANVLTFGAGSRLTVL.

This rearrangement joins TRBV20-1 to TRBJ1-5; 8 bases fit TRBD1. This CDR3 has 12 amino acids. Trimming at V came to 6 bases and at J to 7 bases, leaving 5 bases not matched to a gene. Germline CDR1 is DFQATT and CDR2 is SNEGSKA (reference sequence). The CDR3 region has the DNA TGCAGTGCGAAGACAGGGGACCAGCCCCAGCATTTT. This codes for CSAKTGDQPQHF.

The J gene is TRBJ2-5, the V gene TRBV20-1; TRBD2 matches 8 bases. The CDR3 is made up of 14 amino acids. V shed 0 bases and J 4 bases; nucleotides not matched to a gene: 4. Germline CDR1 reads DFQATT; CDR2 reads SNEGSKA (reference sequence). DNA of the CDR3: TGCAGTGCTAGAGATGCGGCGGGAGGAGAGACCCAGTACTTC. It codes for CSARDAAGGETQYF.

The CDR3 here is CASSQELSPEYEQYF. As DNA, the CDR3 is TGTGCCAGCAGCCAAGAACTTAGCCCGGAATACGAGCAGTACTTC. The V and J genes are TRBV4-2 and TRBJ2-7, with D uncertain. The CDR3 totals 15 residues. V was pared by 0 bases and J by 4 bases, with 13 bases between. Germline V gene sequence: CDR1 LGHNA, CDR2 YNFKEQ.

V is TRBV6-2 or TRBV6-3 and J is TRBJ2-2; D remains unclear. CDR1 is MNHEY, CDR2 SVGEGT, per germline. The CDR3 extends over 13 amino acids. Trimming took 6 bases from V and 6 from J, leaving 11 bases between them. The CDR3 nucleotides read TGTGCCAGCAGCCCAAAGGTAGCCGGGGAGCTGTTTTTT. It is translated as CASSPKVAGELFF.

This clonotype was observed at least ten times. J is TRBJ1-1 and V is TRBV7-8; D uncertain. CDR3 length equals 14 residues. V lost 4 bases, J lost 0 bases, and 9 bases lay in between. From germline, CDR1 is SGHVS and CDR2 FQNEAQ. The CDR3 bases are TGTGCCAGCAGCTCCGCAGGAGTGAACACTGAAGCTTTCTTT. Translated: CASSSAGVNTEAFF.

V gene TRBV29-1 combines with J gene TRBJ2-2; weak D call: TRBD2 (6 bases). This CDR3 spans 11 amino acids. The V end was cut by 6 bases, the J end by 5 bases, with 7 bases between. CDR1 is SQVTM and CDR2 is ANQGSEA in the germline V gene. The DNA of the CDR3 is TGCAGCGTAGGAGGGACCGGGGAGCTGTTTTTT. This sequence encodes CSVGGTGELFF.

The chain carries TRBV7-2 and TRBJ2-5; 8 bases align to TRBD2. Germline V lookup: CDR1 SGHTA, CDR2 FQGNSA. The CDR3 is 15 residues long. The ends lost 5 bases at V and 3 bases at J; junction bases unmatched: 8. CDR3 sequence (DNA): TGTGCCAGCAGCCCCCAGCGGGAGAGAAAAGAGACCCAGTACTTC. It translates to CASSPQRERKETQYF.

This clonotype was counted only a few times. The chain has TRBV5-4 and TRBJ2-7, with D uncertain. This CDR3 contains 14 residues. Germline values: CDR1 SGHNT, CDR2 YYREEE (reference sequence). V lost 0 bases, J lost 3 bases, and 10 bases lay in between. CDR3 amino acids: CASSLGAPNYEQYF. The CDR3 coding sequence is TGTGCCAGCAGCTTGGGCGCACCGAACTACGAGCAGTACTTC.

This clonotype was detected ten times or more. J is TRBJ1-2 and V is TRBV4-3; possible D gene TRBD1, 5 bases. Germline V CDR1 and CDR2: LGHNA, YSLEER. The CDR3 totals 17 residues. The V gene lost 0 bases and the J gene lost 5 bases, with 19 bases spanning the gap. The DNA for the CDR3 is TGCGCCAGCAGCCAAGACGTCCACCCCGGGAGGGGTTATGGCTACACCTTC. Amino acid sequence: CASSQDVHPGRGYGYTF.

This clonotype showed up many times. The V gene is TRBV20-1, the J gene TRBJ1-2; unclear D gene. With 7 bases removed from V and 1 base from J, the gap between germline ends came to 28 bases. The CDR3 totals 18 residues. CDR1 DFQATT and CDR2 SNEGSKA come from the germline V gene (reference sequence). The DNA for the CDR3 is TGCAGTGTTCAGAGGCTTCAATGGGTCGGAACCCTTAACTATGGCTACACCTTC. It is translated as CSVQRLQWVGTLNYGYTF.

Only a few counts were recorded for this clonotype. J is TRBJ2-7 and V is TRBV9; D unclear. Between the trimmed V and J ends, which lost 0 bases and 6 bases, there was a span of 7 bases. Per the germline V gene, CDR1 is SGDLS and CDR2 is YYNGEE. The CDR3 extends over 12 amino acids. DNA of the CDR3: TGTGCCAGCAGCGTAGCTACGGGCGAGCAGTACTTC. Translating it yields CASSVATGEQYF.

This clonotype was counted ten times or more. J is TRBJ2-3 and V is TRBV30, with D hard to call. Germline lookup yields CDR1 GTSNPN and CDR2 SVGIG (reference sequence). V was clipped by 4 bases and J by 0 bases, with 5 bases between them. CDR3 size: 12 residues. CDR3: CAWTPSTDTQYF. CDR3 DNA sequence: TGTGCCTGGACTCCCAGCACAGATACGCAGTATTTT. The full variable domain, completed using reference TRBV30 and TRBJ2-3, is SQTIHQWPATLVQPVGSPLSLECTVEGTSNPNLYWYRQAAGRGLQLLFYSVGIGQISSEVPQNLSASRPQDRQFILSSKKLLLSDSGFYLCAWTPSTDTQYFGPGTRLTVL.

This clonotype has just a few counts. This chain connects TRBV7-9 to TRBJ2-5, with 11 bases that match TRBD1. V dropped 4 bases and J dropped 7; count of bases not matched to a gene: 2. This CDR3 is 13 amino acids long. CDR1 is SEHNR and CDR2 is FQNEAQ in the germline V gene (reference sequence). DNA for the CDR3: TGTGCCAGCAGCTCCGGGACAGGGGGGACCCAGTACTTC. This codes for CASSSGTGGTQYF.

DNA for the CDR3: TGTGCCAGCAGCTTATCCCCAGGGCCGTCCCACCTCGGAGCTTTCTTT. Translating it yields CASSLSPGPSHLGAFF. V is TRBV7-6 and J is TRBJ1-1, with D tentatively TRBD1 (5 bases). The ends were cut back, 2 bases at V and 10 bases at J, with 23 bases in the middle. Looked up from germline, CDR1 is SGHVS and CDR2 is FNYEAQ. The CDR3 spans 16 residues.

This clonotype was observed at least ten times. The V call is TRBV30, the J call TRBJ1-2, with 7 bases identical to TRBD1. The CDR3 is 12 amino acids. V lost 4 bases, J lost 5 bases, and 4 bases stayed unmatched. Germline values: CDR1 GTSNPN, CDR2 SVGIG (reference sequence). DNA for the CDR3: TGTGCCTGGAACCGGGACAGTTATGGCTACACCTTC. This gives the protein CAWNRDSYGYTF.

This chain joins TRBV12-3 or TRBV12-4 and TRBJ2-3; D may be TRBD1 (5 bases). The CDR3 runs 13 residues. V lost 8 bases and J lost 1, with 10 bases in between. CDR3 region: CASQGLGTDTQYF. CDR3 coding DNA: TGTGCCAGCCAGGGTCTCGGCACAGATACGCAGTATTTT.

The chain's CDR3 is CASSLAGGLSNQPQHF. CDR3 nucleotide sequence: TGTGCCAGCAGCTTAGCGGGTGGGCTTAGCAATCAGCCCCAGCATTTT. The chain is built from TRBV11-2 and TRBJ1-5; D remains ambiguous. CDR3 length: 16 residues. In germline, CDR1 is SGHAT, CDR2 FQNNGV. V was cut by 1 base and J by 0 bases, with 10 bases left in between. The entire variable domain, with the rest obtained from reference TRBV11-2 and TRBJ1-5, is as follows: EAGVAQSPRYKIIEKRQSVAFWCNPISGHATLYWYQQILGQGPKLLIQFQNNGVVDDSQLPKDRFSAERLKGVDSTLKIQPAKLEDSAVYLCASSLAGGLSNQPQHFGDGTRLSIL.

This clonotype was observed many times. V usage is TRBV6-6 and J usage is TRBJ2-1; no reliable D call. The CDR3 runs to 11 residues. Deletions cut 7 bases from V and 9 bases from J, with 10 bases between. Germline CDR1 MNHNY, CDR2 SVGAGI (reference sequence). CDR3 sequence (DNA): TGTGCCAGCACCGTCGGTAGTGAGCAGTTCTTC. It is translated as CASTVGSEQFF.

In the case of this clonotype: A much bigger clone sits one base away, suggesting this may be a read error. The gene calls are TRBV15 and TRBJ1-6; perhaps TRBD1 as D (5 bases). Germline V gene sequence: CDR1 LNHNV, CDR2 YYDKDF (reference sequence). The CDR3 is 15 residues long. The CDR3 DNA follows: TGTGCCACCGGCAGAGATCCCTGGGGGAATTCACCCCTCCACTTT. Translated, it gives CATGRDPWGNSPLHF.